This paragraph covers one T cell receptor (beta chain) sequence. What it binds is not known. After constant-region reverse-primer amplification, full-length variable regions underwent semi-nested PCR with Nested Universal Primer A. TCRdb re-derived calls from the 5' RACE reads in MiXCR, one entry per CDR3 protein. This table holds 45,000 to 60,000 distinct CDR3 sequences, almost 25% found once. Purified naive CD4+ T cells were depleted of CD25+ Tregs. Overall study results and limits: Tumor memory CD4+ T cell TCR gene usage clustered with blood and lymph node memory CD4+ cells and lymph node naive CD4+ cells.

Trimming removed 4 bases from V and 2 bases from J; junction bases left unmatched: 10. In germline, CDR1 is SGHTS, CDR2 YDEGEE. The CDR3 spans 16 residues. Material for sequencing was tumor-infiltrating naive CD4+ T cells sorted from the breast tumor. The sample's subset: naive CD4+ T cells, CD4+CD45RA+CD25-. The TCR sequence derives from a female donor with breast cancer. The V and J genes are TRBV5-8 and TRBJ2-3, with 7 bases aligning to TRBD1. Here the CDR3 DNA reads TGTGCCAGCAGCGTGGGACAGAAGGTGATCACAGATACGCAGTATTTT. Protein: CASSVGQKVITDTQYF. Full variable domain (outside the CDR3, taken from reference TRBV5-8 and TRBJ2-3): EAGVTQSPTHLIKTRGQQATLRCSPISGHTSVYWYQQALGLGLQFLLWYDEGEERNRGNFPPRFSGRQFPNYSSELNVNALELEDSALYLCASSVGQKVITDTQYFGPGTRLTVL.